Listed below are T cell receptor beta chains from one sample, sequenced in a study of OX40 agonist ivuxolimab in advanced cancers. Method: immunoSEQ multiplex PCR; TCRdb's copy keeps in-frame clones and lacks some. The repertoire holds 55,000 to 75,000 clones, around 80% seen once, with more than 0.95% in the top ten. Sequencing was performed on CD4+ or CD8+ T cells sorted from blood, taken in a trial of the OX40 agonist ivuxolimab. These TCRs come from an adult with an advanced solid tumor such as melanoma, head and neck, liver or kidney cancer. Each CDR3 is given with its conserved first and last residue. Fields, in order: clone size, V gene, D gene, J gene, CDR3 protein, CDR3 DNA. A D gene is named only where the DNA matches it firmly. Clone size is given for some rows only: seen once, a few or many times, or a class if the clone is expanded.

>NA|TRBV7-9|NA|TRBJ1-1
CASSPREGGTEAFF
TGTGCCAGCAGCCCTAGAGAGGGGGGGACTGAAGCTTTCTTT
>NA|TRBV19|NA|TRBJ1-5
CASSIQGPRAPGSQPQHF
TGTGCCAGTAGTATCCAGGGACCTAGGGCCCCTGGCAGTCAGCCCCAGCATTTT
>once|TRBV11-2|TRBD2|TRBJ2-3
CASSPLSGGHLTDTQYF
TGTGCCAGCAGTCCTCTAAGCGGGGGGCACCTCACAGATACGCAGTATTTT
>NA|TRBV6-5|NA|TRBJ1-1
CASSYGWGRVNTEAFF
TGTGCCAGCAGTTACGGGTGGGGCAGAGTGAACACTGAAGCTTTCTTT
>NA|TRBV4-1|TRBD1|TRBJ1-1
CASSQEPGGRTEAFF
TGCGCCAGCAGCCAAGAGCCAGGGGGTCGCACTGAAGCTTTCTTT
>few|TRBV6-1|NA|TRBJ1-3
CASSVASSGNTIYF
TGTGCCAGCAGTGTGGCCAGCTCTGGAAACACCATATATTTT
>NA|TRBV6-5|NA|TRBJ1-1
CASSYWTRATEAFF
TGTGCCAGCAGTTATTGGACCCGGGCCACTGAAGCTTTCTTT
>NA|TRBV7-2|TRBD1|TRBJ2-1
CASSLGTGVYNEQFF
TGTGCCAGCAGCTTAGGGACAGGGGTCTACAATGAGCAGTTCTTC
>NA|TRBV29-1|NA|TRBJ2-7
CSVAPREWYEQYF
TGCAGCGTTGCCCCGCGCGAGTGGTACGAGCAGTACTTC
>NA|TRBV5-1|TRBD2|TRBJ2-3
CASSPGTSAVRDTQYF
TGCGCCAGCAGCCCTGGGACTAGCGCGGTCAGGGATACGCAGTATTTT
>NA|TRBV6-6|TRBD1|TRBJ2-4
CASSYLPGQGRNIQYF
TGTGCCAGCAGTTACCTTCCGGGACAGGGAAGGAACATTCAGTACTTC
>few|TRBV5-4|NA|TRBJ1-1
CASSLGGRAFF
TGTGCCAGCAGCTTGGGAGGGCGGGCTTTCTTT
>NA|TRBV18|NA|TRBJ1-1
CASSPPRRRLNTEAFF
TGTGCCAGCTCACCACCCAGGAGGAGGTTAAACACTGAAGCTTTCTTT
>NA|TRBV2|NA|TRBJ2-7
CASSEGDSLPREYF
TGTGCCAGCAGTGAAGGAGACTCGCTTCCAAGGGAGTACTTC
>NA|TRBV11-2|NA|TRBJ1-2
CASSAIVQGRGYTF
TGTGCCAGCAGCGCTATTGTTCAGGGTCGAGGCTACACCTTC
>NA|TRBV6-1|NA|TRBJ1-3
CASRDTFSGNTIYF
TGTGCCAGCAGGGACACCTTCTCTGGAAACACCATATATTTT
>few|TRBV9|NA|TRBJ2-3
CASTPTGGLTDTQYF
TGTGCCAGCACCCCCACGGGGGGCCTAACAGATACGCAGTATTTT
>NA|TRBV18|NA|TRBJ2-3
CASSPLASHTQYF
TGTGCCAGCTCACCACTAGCGAGCCATACGCAGTATTTT
>few|TRBV6-5|TRBD1|TRBJ1-2
CASSSTGALYTF
TGTGCCAGCAGTTCGACAGGGGCCCTCTACACCTTC
>NA|TRBV7-2|TRBD2|TRBJ2-5
CASSSFTGGKTQYF
TGTGCCAGCAGCTCTTTCACGGGGGGTAAGACCCAGTACTTC
>once|TRBV12-5|TRBD1|TRBJ1-1
CASGLDRGGRAEAFF
TGTGCTAGTGGTTTGGACCGAGGGGGCAGGGCTGAAGCTTTCTTT
>NA|TRBV5-1|NA|TRBJ1-1
CASSLGGIYTEAFF
TGCGCCAGCAGCCTGGGGGGGATATACACTGAAGCTTTCTTT
>NA|TRBV2|NA|TRBJ1-2
CASSEAPGLGYTF
TGTGCCAGCAGTGAAGCTCCAGGGCTTGGCTACACCTTC
>NA|TRBV11-2|NA|TRBJ1-3
CASSLGPFGNTIYF
TGTGCCAGCAGCTTGGGACCGTTTGGAAACACCATATATTTT
>NA|TRBV7-2|NA|TRBJ2-6
CASSQYSGANVLTF
TGTGCCAGCAGCCAGTACTCTGGGGCCAACGTCCTGACTTTC
>NA|TRBV18|NA|TRBJ2-7
CASSPVAAGSYEQYF
TGTGCCAGCTCACCAGTGGCAGCGGGCTCCTACGAGCAGTACTTC
>NA|TRBV7-9|NA|TRBJ2-2
CASDSPSGELFF
TGTGCCAGCGACAGTCCGTCCGGGGAGCTGTTTTTT
>few|TRBV7-9|TRBD1|TRBJ2-7
CASSLWTGGSYEQYF
TGTGCCAGCAGCTTATGGACAGGTGGCTCCTACGAGCAGTACTTC
>NA|TRBV18|NA|TRBJ2-1
CASSPQENSYNEQFF
TGTGCCAGCTCACCACAGGAGAACTCCTACAATGAGCAGTTCTTC
>few|TRBV7-2|NA|TRBJ1-6
CASSLHKEALHF
TGTGCCAGCAGCTTACATAAGGAAGCCCTCCACTTT
>NA|TRBV7-9|NA|TRBJ1-2
CASSLGVAGSYGYTF
TGTGCCAGCAGCTTAGGGGTAGCAGGGAGCTATGGCTACACCTTC
>NA|TRBV7-2|NA|TRBJ1-1
CASSPDTTEAFF
TGTGCCAGCAGCCCGGACACAACCGAAGCTTTCTTT
>NA|TRBV11-3|TRBD1|TRBJ2-2
CASSGTGGNTGELFF
TGTGCCAGCAGCGGTACAGGGGGCAACACCGGGGAGCTGTTTTTT
>NA|TRBV10-3|NA|TRBJ1-5
CAISDTGPERQPQHF
TGTGCCATCAGTGATACGGGACCGGAGAGGCAGCCCCAGCATTTT
>NA|TRBV5-4|NA|TRBJ1-1
CASSLEGSQNTEAFF
TGTGCCAGCAGCTTGGAAGGATCCCAGAACACTGAAGCTTTCTTT
>NA|TRBV5-4|NA|TRBJ2-2
CASSFSRVNTGELFF
TGTGCCAGCAGCTTTTCTCGGGTTAACACCGGGGAGCTGTTTTTT
>NA|TRBV7-2|TRBD1|TRBJ1-4
CASSGAGTVNEKLFF
TGTGCCAGCAGCGGTGCCGGGACAGTAAATGAAAAACTGTTTTTT
>once|TRBV19|TRBD1|TRBJ2-3
CASSIGTGSTDTQYF
TGTGCCAGTAGTATTGGGACAGGGAGCACAGATACGCAGTATTTT
>NA|TRBV7-9|NA|TRBJ2-6
CASSLAQGVLTF
TGTGCCAGCAGCTTAGCGCAGGGAGTCCTGACTTTC
>NA|TRBV7-2|NA|TRBJ1-2
CASSPSRGGARGYTF
TGTGCCAGCAGCCCATCCAGGGGTGGGGCTCGGGGCTACACCTTC
>NA|TRBV10-2|NA|TRBJ1-1
CASSEAYRARAFF
TGCGCCAGCAGTGAGGCCTACCGGGCGCGGGCTTTCTTT
>NA|TRBV6-5|NA|TRBJ2-7
CASSYGQGGYEQYF
TGTGCCAGCAGTTATGGCCAGGGAGGATACGAGCAGTACTTC
>once|TRBV19|NA|TRBJ1-1
CASSRGMNTEAFF
TGTGCCAGTAGCAGGGGCATGAACACTGAAGCTTTCTTT